This entry describes one TCR beta chain. Its antigen is not known. The template used for profiling TCR beta VDJ and CDR3 was genomic DNA. TCRdb reprocessed the reads with MiXCR, giving one entry per CDR3 protein. The sample lists a few hundred thousand distinct CDR3 sequences; 61% were seen once. This record belongs to a study of CD8+CD57+ T cells in acquired aplastic anemia. This CDR3 has 14 amino acids. Deletions cut 4 bases from V and 2 bases from J, with 14 bases between. Germline-derived CDR1 and CDR2 are DFQATT and SNEGSKA (reference sequence). General study findings and limits: The study identified roughly 29 CD8+ CDR3 sequences shared by patients and controls.

The chain combines TRBV20-1 with TRBJ2-5, with TRBD2 as a possible D gene (6 bases). This receptor was taken from a human donor in good health. The sequenced sample consisted of sorted CD4+, CD8+, or CD8+CD57+ T cells (not recorded which) from PBMCs. The CDR3 region is CSATRSGLQETQYF. The CDR3 DNA follows: TGCAGTGCTACCCGTAGCGGATTACAAGAGACCCAGTACTTC.